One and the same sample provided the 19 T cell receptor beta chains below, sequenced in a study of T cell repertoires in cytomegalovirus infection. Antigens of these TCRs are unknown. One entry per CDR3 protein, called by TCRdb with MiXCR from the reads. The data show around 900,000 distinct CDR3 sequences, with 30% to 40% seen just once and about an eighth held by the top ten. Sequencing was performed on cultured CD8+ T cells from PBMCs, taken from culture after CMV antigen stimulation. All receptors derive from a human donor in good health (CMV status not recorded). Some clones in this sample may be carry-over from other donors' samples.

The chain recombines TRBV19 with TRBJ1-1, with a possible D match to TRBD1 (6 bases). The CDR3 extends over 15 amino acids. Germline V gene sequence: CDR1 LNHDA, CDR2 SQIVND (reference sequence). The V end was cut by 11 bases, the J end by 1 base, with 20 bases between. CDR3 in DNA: TGTGCCTCTAATCCGGGCAGGGGCCCGAACACTGAAGCTTTCTTT. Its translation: CASNPGRGPNTEAFF.

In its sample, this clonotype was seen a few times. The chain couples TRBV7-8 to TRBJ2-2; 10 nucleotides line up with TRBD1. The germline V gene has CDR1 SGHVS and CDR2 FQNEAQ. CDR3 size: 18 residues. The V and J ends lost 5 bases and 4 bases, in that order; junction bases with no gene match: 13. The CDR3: CASSPDPAGTGATGELFF. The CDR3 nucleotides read TGTGCCAGCAGCCCCGACCCGGCCGGGACAGGGGCCACCGGGGAGCTGTTTTTT.

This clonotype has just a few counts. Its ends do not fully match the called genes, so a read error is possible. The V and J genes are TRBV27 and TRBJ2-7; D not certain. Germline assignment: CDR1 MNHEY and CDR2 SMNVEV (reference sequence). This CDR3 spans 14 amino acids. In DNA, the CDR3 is TGTGCCAACAGTTTCGGCAGTTTTGCCTACGAGCAGTACTTC. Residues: CANSFGSFAYEQYF.

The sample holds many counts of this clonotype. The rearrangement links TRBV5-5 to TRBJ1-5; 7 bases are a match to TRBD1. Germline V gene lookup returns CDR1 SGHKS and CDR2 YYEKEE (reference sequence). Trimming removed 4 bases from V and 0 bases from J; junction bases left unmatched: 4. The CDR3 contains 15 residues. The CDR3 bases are TGTGCCAGCAGCAGAGGGACAGCTAGCAATCAGCCCCAGCATTTT. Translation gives CASSRGTASNQPQHF.

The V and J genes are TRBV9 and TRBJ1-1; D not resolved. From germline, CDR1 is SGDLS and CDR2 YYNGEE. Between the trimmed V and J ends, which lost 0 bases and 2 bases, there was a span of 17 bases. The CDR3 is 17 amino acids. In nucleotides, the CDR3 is TGTGCCAGCAGCGTAGCTGGGCAGCAACCCTACAACACTGAAGCTTTCTTT. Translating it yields CASSVAGQQPYNTEAFF.

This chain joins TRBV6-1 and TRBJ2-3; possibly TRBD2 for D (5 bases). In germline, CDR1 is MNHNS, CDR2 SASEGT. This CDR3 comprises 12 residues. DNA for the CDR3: TGTGCGACCGGGGATGACACAGATACGCAGTATTTT. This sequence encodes CATGDDTDTQYF.

The CDR3 region has the DNA TGTGCCAGCAGTCCTTCCGGGACAGGGATCCATGAGCAGTTCTTC. Its protein product is CASSPSGTGIHEQFF. The rearrangement links TRBV27 to TRBJ2-1, with 9 bases fitting TRBD1. The CDR3 extends over 15 amino acids. The V segment lost 5 bases and the J segment 8 bases; nucleotides outside the gene matches: 10. Germline CDR1 reads MNHEY; CDR2 reads SMNVEV (reference sequence).

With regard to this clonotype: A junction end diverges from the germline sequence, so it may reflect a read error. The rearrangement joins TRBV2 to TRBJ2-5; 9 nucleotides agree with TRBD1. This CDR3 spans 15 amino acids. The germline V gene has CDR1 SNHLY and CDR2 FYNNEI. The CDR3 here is CASGELDRGGETLYF. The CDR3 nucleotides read TGTGCCAGCGGTGAATTGGACAGGGGTGGTGAGACCCTGTACTTC. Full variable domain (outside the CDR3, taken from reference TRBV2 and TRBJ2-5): EPEVTQTPSHQVTQMGQEVILRCVPISNHLYFYWYRQILGQKVEFLVSFYNNEISEKSEIFDDQFSVERPDGSNFTLKIRSTKLEDSAMYFCASGELDRGGETLYFGPGTRLLVL.

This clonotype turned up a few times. The CDR3 reads CASSSTGTGIYEQYF. In nucleotides, the CDR3 is TGTGCCAGCAGCTCCACCGGGACAGGGATCTACGAGCAGTACTTC. The rearrangement links TRBV7-9 to TRBJ2-7, with 9 positions matching TRBD1. Germline V gene lookup returns CDR1 SEHNR and CDR2 FQNEAQ (reference sequence). The CDR3 sequence is 15 residues long. The V and J ends lost 4 bases and 3 bases, in that order; junction bases with no gene match: 7. The full variable domain, in which reference TRBV7-9 and TRBJ2-7 provide the parts outside the CDR3, is DTGVSQNPRHKITKRGQNVTFRCDPISEHNRLYWYRQTLGQGPEFLTYFQNEAQLEKSRLLSDRFSAERPKGSFSTLEIQRTEQGDSAMYLCASSSTGTGIYEQYFGPGTRLTVT.

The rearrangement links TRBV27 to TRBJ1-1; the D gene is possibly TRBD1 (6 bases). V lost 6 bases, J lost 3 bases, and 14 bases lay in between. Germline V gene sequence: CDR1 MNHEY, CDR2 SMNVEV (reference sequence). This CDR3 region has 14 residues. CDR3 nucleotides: TGTGCCAGCAGCAACAGGGCAAGGGACACTGAAGCTTTCTTT. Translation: CASSNRARDTEAFF.

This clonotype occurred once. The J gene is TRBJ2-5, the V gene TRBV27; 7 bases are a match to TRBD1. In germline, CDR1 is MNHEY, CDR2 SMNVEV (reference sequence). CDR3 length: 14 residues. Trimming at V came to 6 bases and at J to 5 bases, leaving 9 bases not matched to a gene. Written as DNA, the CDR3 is TGTGCCAGCAGCCGAAACGACAGGGTGGAGACCCAGTACTTC. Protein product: CASSRNDRVETQYF.

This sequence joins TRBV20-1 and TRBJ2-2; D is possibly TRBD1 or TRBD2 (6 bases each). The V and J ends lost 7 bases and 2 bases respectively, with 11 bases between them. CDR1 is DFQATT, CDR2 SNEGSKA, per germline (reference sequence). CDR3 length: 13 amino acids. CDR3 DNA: TGCAGTGGTTGGGGGGCCAACACCGGGGAGCTGTTTTTT. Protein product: CSGWGANTGELFF.

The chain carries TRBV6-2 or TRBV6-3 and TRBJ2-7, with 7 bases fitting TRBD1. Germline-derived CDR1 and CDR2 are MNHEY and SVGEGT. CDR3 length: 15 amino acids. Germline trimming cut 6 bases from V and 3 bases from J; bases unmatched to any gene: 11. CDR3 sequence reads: CASSGFRDRIYEQYV. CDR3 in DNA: TGTGCCAGCAGCGGATTCCGGGACAGAATCTACGAGCAGTACGTC.

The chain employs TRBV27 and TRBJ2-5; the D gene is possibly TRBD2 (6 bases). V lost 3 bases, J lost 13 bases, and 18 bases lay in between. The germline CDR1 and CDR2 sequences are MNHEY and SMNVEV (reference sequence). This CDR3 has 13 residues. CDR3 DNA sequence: TGTGCCAGCAGTTTCACAATGGAGACGGAGGGGTACTTC. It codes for CASSFTMETEGYF.

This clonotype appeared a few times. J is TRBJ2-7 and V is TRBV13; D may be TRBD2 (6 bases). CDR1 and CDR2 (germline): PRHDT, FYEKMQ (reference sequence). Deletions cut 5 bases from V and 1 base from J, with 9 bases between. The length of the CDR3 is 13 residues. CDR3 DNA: TGTGCCAGCAGCGGGGGACTTTCCTACGAGCAGTACTTC. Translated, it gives CASSGGLSYEQYF. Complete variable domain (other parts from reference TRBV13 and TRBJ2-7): AAGVIQSPRHLIKEKRETATLKCYPIPRHDTVYWYQQGPGQDPQFLISFYEKMQSDKGSIPDRFSAQQFSDYHSELNMSSLELGDSALYFCASSGGLSYEQYFGPGTRLTVT.

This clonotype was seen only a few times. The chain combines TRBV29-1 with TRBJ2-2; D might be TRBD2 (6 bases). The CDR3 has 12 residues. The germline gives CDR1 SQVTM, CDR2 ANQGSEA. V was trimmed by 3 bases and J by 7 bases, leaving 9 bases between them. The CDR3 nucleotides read TGCAGCGTTGAGGGGGAGGACGGGGAGCTGTTTTTT. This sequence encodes CSVEGEDGELFF.

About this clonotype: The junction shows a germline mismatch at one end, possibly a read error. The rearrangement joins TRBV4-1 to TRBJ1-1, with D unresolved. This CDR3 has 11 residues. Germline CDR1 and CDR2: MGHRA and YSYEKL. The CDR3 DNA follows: TGCGCCAGCAGCCAAAACACTAAAGCTTTCTTT. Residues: CASSQNTKAFF.

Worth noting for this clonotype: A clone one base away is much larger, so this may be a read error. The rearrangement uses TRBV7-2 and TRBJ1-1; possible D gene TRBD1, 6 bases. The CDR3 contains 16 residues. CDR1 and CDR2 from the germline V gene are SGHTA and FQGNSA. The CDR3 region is CVSSLDLGALNSEAFF. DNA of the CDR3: TGTGTCAGCAGCTTAGATTTGGGGGCGCTTAACTCTGAAGCTTTCTTT.

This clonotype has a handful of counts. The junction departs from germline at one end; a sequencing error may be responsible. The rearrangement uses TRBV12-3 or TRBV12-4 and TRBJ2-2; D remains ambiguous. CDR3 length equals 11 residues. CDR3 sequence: CASNLQGELFF. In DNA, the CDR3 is TGTGCCAGCAATTTACAGGGGGAGCTGTTTTTT.